This T cell receptor beta chain is from a study of spatial heterogeneity in lung cancer. Turning to the study itself: A strong correlation was found between TCR transcript counts in tumor regions and a T cell module score derived from matched bulk RNA-seq. Whole-study findings and limits: Tumor mutation count correlated with how many alpha and beta TCRs expanded intratumorally.

Germline CDR1 is SGHAT and CDR2 is FQNNGV. Trimming cost V 5 bases and J 5 bases; bases outside gene matches: 6. The CDR3 runs 16 residues. TCRdb recomputed calls from the 5' RACE reads with MiXCR, one row per CDR3 protein. The sample shows about 23,000 distinct CDR3 sequences, around 4.8% of them seen only once. The time point is: sample taken at primary tumor resection. This clonotype has at least ten counts. Its target is unknown. The TCR was taken from a male donor with early-stage non-small cell lung cancer. The sequences come from lung tumor tissue, collected at surgery. The chain has TRBV11-2 and TRBJ1-6, with 10 bases that match TRBD1. CDR3 region: CASSKTGGNDNSPLHF. Here the CDR3 DNA reads TGTGCCAGCAGCAAGACAGGGGGCAACGATAATTCACCCCTCCACTTT. The full variable domain, completed using reference TRBV11-2 and TRBJ1-6, is EAGVAQSPRYKIIEKRQSVAFWCNPISGHATLYWYQQILGQGPKLLIQFQNNGVVDDSQLPKDRFSAERLKGVDSTLKIQPAKLEDSAVYLCASSKTGGNDNSPLHFGNGTRLTVT.